The 17 T cell receptor beta chains in this list originate from one sample, sequenced in a study of T cell repertoires in cytomegalovirus infection. No cognate antigen is known for these TCRs. TCRdb recomputed calls from the reads with MiXCR, one row per CDR3 protein. The sample lists 370,000 or so distinct CDR3 sequences; roughly 34% were seen once. This sample comprised cultured PBMCs, obtained from culture after CMV antigen stimulation. These receptors all come from a human donor in good health (CMV status not recorded). Some clones in this sample may be carry-over from other donors' samples.

The rearrangement uses TRBV28 and TRBJ1-1; D unclear. Trimming took 6 bases from V and 10 from J, leaving 18 bases between them. The germline gives CDR1 MDHEN, CDR2 SYDVKM. This CDR3 has 13 residues. The CDR3 here is CASSSGLDRRAFF. The CDR3 bases are TGTGCCAGCAGCTCCGGCCTCGACCGAAGAGCTTTCTTT.

V usage is TRBV2 and J usage is TRBJ2-7, with a weak D call TRBD1 (7 bases). V gave up 6 bases and J gave up 6 bases, with 24 bases separating them. Germline lookup yields CDR1 SNHLY and CDR2 FYNNEI. The CDR3 runs 16 residues. The CDR3 bases are TGTGCCAGCAGGGAACGACAGGGAGGAGGAGGAGGCGAGCAGTACGTC. Encoded protein: CASRERQGGGGGEQYV.

This clonotype appeared a few times. The V call is TRBV7-8, the J call TRBJ2-7, with D tentatively TRBD2 (5 bases). The CDR3 runs 15 residues. The V and J ends lost 0 bases and 2 bases respectively, with 11 bases between them. The germline V gene has CDR1 SGHVS and CDR2 FQNEAQ. CDR3 sequence: CASSLAGVPPYEQYF. CDR3 bases: TGTGCCAGCAGCTTAGCCGGGGTCCCACCCTACGAGCAGTACTTC.

The genes are TRBV10-3 and TRBJ2-6, with D possibly TRBD1 on 6 matching bases. The CDR3 contains 17 residues. V lost 7 bases to trimming and J lost 0 bases, with 16 bases between them. The V gene's germline CDR1 is ENHRY and CDR2 SYGVKD. The CDR3 spells CAITRDRTFSGANVLTF. The CDR3 coding sequence is TGTGCCATCACAAGAGACAGGACATTCTCTGGGGCCAACGTCCTGACTTTC.

This clonotype turned up a few times. This chain connects TRBV3-1 to TRBJ1-6, with D maybe TRBD1 (5 bases). The V end lost 0 bases, the J end lost 7 bases, and 13 bases lay between the germline ends. CDR1 is LGHDT and CDR2 is YNNKEL in the germline V gene (reference sequence). CDR3 length equals 16 residues. CDR3 amino acids: CASSQESLWGNSPLHF. CDR3 DNA sequence: TGTGCCAGCAGCCAAGAGTCGTTATGGGGGAATTCACCCCTCCACTTT.

This clonotype was counted only a few times. The J gene is TRBJ1-5, the V gene TRBV28; no firm D call. CDR3 length equals 14 residues. The V end lost 3 bases, the J end lost 2 bases, and 8 bases lay between the germline ends. CDR1 and CDR2 (germline): MDHEN, SYDVKM. CDR3 in DNA: TGTGCCAGCAGTTTGGTTTGGGGCAATCAGCCCCAGCATTTT. Translation gives CASSLVWGNQPQHF.

This clonotype turned up a few times. The chain couples TRBV14 to TRBJ1-1, with a weak D call TRBD1 (5 bases). Trimming cost V 4 bases and J 3 bases, with 12 bases left between them. This CDR3 spans 14 amino acids. CDR1 SGHDN and CDR2 FVKESK come from the germline V gene. The DNA of the CDR3 is TGTGCCAGCAGCCGGGCCAGGGCCTACACTGAAGCTTTCTTT. Translated, it gives CASSRARAYTEAFF.

The chain uses TRBV7-6 and TRBJ2-2; D is possibly TRBD2 (6 bases). The germline gives CDR1 SGHVS, CDR2 FNYEAQ. Trimming pared 1 base from V and 2 bases from J, leaving 14 bases between. CDR3 length: 17 amino acids. For the CDR3, the DNA is TGTGCCAGCAGCTTAGTATTGCGGGGAGCCAACACCGGGGAGCTGTTTTTT. Translation gives CASSLVLRGANTGELFF.

The chain is built from TRBV7-2 and TRBJ2-7, with D maybe TRBD2 (5 bases). In germline, CDR1 is SGHTA, CDR2 FQGNSA. The CDR3 covers 12 residues. Trimming removed 2 bases at V and 6 bases at J, with 8 bases between. Here the CDR3 reads CASSLSLAEQYV. The CDR3 nucleotides are TGTGCCAGCAGCTTATCGCTAGCCGAGCAGTACGTC.

This chain connects TRBV7-8 to TRBJ2-7; tentatively, D is TRBD2 (5 bases). Germline V gives CDR1 SGHVS, CDR2 FQNEAQ. The CDR3 covers 14 residues. In DNA, the CDR3 is TGTGCCAGCACCAACACTACTAGACCCTACGAGCGGTACGTC. Protein sequence: CASTNTTRPYERYV.

The rearrangement uses TRBV28 and TRBJ1-1; D is perhaps TRBD1 (6 bases). V was cut by 2 bases and J by 6 bases, with 19 bases left in between. CDR1 is MDHEN and CDR2 is SYDVKM in the germline V gene. This CDR3 region has 16 residues. CDR3 region: CASSLTHREPNAEAFF. As DNA, the CDR3 is TGTGCCAGCAGTTTAACCCACAGGGAACCCAACGCTGAAGCTTTCTTT.

The chain combines TRBV4-3 with TRBJ2-1; D gene unclear. Germline V gene data show CDR1 as LGHNA and CDR2 as YSLEER. The V gene lost 0 bases and the J gene lost 5 bases, with 11 bases spanning the gap. The CDR3 contains 15 residues. Here the CDR3 DNA reads TGCGCCAGCAGCCAAGATTTGGGGAACCACAATGAGCAGTTCTTC. Translating gives CASSQDLGNHNEQFF.

V gene TRBV6-2 or TRBV6-3 combines with J gene TRBJ2-5, with a tentative D call TRBD2 (6 bases). CDR3 length equals 13 residues. Germline V CDR1 and CDR2: MNHEY, SVGEGT. V was pared by 3 bases and J by 6 bases, with 11 bases between. The CDR3 DNA reads as TGTGCCAGCAGTTATTCCGGGAGACAGACCCAGTACTTC. It specifies CASSYSGRQTQYF.

The chain carries TRBV9 and TRBJ1-2; D not certain. The V and J ends lost 7 bases and 4 bases respectively, with 11 bases between them. Germline V gene data show CDR1 as SGDLS and CDR2 as YYNGEE. The CDR3 length is 12 residues. The CDR3 region is CASGPGFYGYTF. DNA of the CDR3: TGTGCCAGCGGGCCAGGATTCTATGGCTACACCTTC. Using reference TRBV9 and TRBJ1-2 for the parts outside the CDR3, the full variable domain is DSGVTQTPKHLITATGQRVTLRCSPRSGDLSVYWYQQSLDQGLQFLIQYYNGEERAKGNILERFSAQQFPDLHSELNLSSLELGDSALYFCASGPGFYGYTFGSGTRLTVV.

The chain is built from TRBV20-1 and TRBJ2-1; 9 bases align to TRBD2. The V gene end was trimmed by 1 base and the J gene end by 8 bases; junction bases not matched to a gene: 15. There are 17 residues in the CDR3. Germline CDR1 is DFQATT and CDR2 is SNEGSKA (reference sequence). In DNA, the CDR3 is TGCAGTGCTAGAGGAAGGGTGGGGCGGGAGGGCCGCGATGAGCAGTTCTTC. Translation gives CSARGRVGREGRDEQFF.

This clonotype appeared once. The chain carries TRBV6-2 or TRBV6-3 and TRBJ2-2; 14 positions match TRBD2. The V gene's germline CDR1 is MNHEY and CDR2 SVGEGT. CDR3 length: 17 amino acids. The V and J ends lost 6 bases and 6 bases, in that order; junction bases with no gene match: 9. The CDR3 protein is CASSVLGLAGVPGELFF. Here the CDR3 DNA reads TGTGCCAGCAGCGTCTTGGGACTAGCGGGAGTCCCCGGGGAGCTGTTTTTT.

This chain uses TRBV10-3 with TRBJ1-1, with D unclear. Germline CDR1 is ENHRY and CDR2 is SYGVKD. The CDR3 is 13 residues long. The ends were cut back, 3 bases at V and 5 bases at J, with 10 bases in the middle. CDR3 loop: CAISDLGGTEAFF. The CDR3 DNA is TGTGCCATCAGTGACTTAGGAGGGACTGAAGCTTTCTTT.